Following are 8 T cell receptor beta chains from one sample sequenced in a study of T cell repertoires in cytomegalovirus infection. Via MiXCR, TCRdb re-called the reads, giving one row per CDR3 protein. The sample contains 740,000 or so distinct CDR3 sequences, less than 40% of which appear only once. Sequencing was carried out using PBMCs. The receptors originated from a human donor in good health (CMV status not recorded). Some clones in this sample may be carry-over from other donors' samples.

Only a few counts were recorded for this clonotype. The chain links TRBV28 to TRBJ1-4, with 7 bases identical to TRBD1. The length of the CDR3 is 15 residues. J lost 6 bases, V lost 5 bases, and 9 bases had no gene match. The germline gives CDR1 MDHEN, CDR2 SYDVKM. CDR3: CASSPVDRKDEKLFF. Written as DNA, the CDR3 is TGTGCCAGCAGTCCCGTGGACAGGAAGGATGAAAAACTGTTTTTT.

J is TRBJ2-4 and V is TRBV4-1; either TRBD1 or TRBD2 may supply D (7 bases each). Trimming cost V 3 bases and J 12 bases, with 15 bases left between them. The V gene's germline CDR1 is MGHRA and CDR2 YSYEKL. The CDR3 extends over 13 amino acids. As DNA, the CDR3 is TGCGCCAGCAGCCAGGAAGGGGGGGACAGTCAGTACTTC. Protein sequence: CASSQEGGDSQYF.

In this sample, this clonotype turned up a few times. The chain employs TRBV27 and TRBJ2-7, with 12 bases aligning to TRBD2. This CDR3 has 16 amino acids. Trimming took 6 bases from V and 6 from J; bases not matched to a gene: 12. Germline-derived CDR1 and CDR2 are MNHEY and SMNVEV (reference sequence). CDR3 nucleotides: TGTGCCAGCAGATTGCTAGCGGGAGGGCCGTTTGGCGAGCAGTACTTC. Its translation: CASRLLAGGPFGEQYF.

This clonotype was recorded many times. This chain connects TRBV10-3 to TRBJ1-2; 7 nucleotides line up with TRBD1. J lost 6 bases, V lost 6 bases, and 7 bases had no gene match. This CDR3 has 13 residues. Germline CDR1 reads ENHRY; CDR2 reads SYGVKD. CDR3 sequence reads: CAISTNDRDGYTF. For the CDR3, the DNA is TGTGCCATCAGCACCAACGACAGGGATGGCTACACCTTC.

This rearrangement joins TRBV7-9 to TRBJ2-7; D unresolved. The CDR3 covers 14 residues. Germline CDR1 and CDR2: SEHNR and FQNEAQ (reference sequence). V lost 5 bases, J lost 3 bases, and 14 bases lay in between. Here the CDR3 DNA reads TGTGCCAGCAGCCCCCGTGAGTCCGTCTACGAGCAGTACTTC. Translated, it gives CASSPRESVYEQYF.

V gene TRBV2 combines with J gene TRBJ1-6; D might be TRBD1 (5 bases). Per germline, CDR1 SNHLY and CDR2 FYNNEI. CDR3 length equals 12 residues. V shed 6 bases and J shed 6 bases, with 6 bases lying between them. In DNA, the CDR3 is TGTGCCAGCAGCAGGGCTAATTCACCCCTCCACTTT. This translates into CASSRANSPLHF.

This rearrangement joins TRBV12-3 or TRBV12-4 to TRBJ2-2; D is perhaps TRBD1 (5 bases). Trimming took 6 bases from V and 6 from J, leaving 14 bases between them. The CDR3 sequence is 14 residues long. The CDR3 DNA reads as TGTGCCAGCAGCGGCAGGGTCGCCCCCGGGGAGCTGTTTTTT. It translates to CASSGRVAPGELFF.

J is TRBJ1-4 and V is TRBV28; no definite D call. The germline V gene encodes CDR1 MDHEN and CDR2 SYDVKM. V shed 4 bases and J shed 2 bases, with 11 bases lying between them. CDR3 length: 15 amino acids. The DNA for the CDR3 is TGTGCCAGCAGTTATTCCATGACGACTAATGAAAAACTGTTTTTT. This encodes CASSYSMTTNEKLFF.